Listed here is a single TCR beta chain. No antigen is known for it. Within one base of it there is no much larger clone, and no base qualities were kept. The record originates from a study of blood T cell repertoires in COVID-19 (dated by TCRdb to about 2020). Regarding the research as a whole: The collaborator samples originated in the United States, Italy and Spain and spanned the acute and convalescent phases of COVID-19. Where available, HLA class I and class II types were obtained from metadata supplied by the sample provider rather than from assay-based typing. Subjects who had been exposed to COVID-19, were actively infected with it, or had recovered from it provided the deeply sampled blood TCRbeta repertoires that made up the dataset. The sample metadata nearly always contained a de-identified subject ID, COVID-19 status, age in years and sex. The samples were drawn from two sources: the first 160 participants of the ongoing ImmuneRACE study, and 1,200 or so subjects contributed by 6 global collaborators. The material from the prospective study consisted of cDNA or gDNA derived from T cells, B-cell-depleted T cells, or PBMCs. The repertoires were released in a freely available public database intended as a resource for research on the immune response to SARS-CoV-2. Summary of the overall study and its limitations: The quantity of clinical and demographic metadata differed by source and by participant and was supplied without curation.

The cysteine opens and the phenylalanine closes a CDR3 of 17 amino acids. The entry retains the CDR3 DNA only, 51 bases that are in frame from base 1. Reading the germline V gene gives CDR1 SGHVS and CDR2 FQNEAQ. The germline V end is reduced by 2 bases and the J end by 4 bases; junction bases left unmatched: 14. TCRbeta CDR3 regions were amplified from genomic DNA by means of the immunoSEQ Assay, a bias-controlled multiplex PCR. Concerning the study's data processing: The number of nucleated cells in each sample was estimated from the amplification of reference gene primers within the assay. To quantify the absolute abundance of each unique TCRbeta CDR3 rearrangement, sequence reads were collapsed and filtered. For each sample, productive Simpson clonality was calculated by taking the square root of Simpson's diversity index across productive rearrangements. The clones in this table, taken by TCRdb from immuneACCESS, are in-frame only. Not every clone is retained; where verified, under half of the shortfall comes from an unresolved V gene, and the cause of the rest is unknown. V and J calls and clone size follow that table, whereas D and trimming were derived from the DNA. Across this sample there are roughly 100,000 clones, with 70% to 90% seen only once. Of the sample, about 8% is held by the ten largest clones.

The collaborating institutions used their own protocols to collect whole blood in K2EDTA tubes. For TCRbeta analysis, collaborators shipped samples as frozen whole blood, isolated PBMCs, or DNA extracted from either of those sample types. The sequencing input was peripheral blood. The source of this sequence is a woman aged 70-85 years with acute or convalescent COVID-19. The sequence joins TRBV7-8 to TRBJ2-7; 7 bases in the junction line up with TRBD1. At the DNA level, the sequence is TGTGCCAGCAGCTTAAGACTCGACCGGGACAGAAGATACGAGCAGTACTTC. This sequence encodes CASSLRLDRDRRYEQYF.